This paragraph reports one T cell receptor (beta chain). The sample comes from a study of OX40 agonist ivuxolimab in advanced cancers. There are 15 residues in the CDR3. Deletions cut 2 bases from V and 0 bases from J, with 8 bases between. The germline V gene encodes CDR1 SEHNR and CDR2 FQNEAQ (reference sequence). TCRdb's copy holds only in-frame clones and misses some; the assay was immunoSEQ multiplex PCR. The sample holds under 100,000 clones, 75% to 90% seen once. The sample here was CD4+ or CD8+ T cells sorted from blood, taken in a trial of the OX40 agonist ivuxolimab. This TCR derives from an adult with an advanced solid tumor such as melanoma, head and neck, liver or kidney cancer. The chain links TRBV7-9 to TRBJ2-1, with D unclear. The DNA of the CDR3 is TGTGCCAGCAGCTTAAAGGGTAGCTCCTACAATGAGCAGTTCTTC. Translating gives CASSLKGSSYNEQFF.